The 2 T cell receptor beta chains presented below share a single source sample, sequenced in a study of T cells expressing NK-cell markers. Following a re-call of the 5' RACE reads, TCRdb has one entry per CDR3 protein and lacks DNA. The sample totals roughly 180,000 distinct CDR3 sequences. Material: blood T cells: a sorted CD56 or NKG2C T cell subset, CD4+ or CD8+ T cells, or bulk PBMC T cells (not recorded which). The receptors derive from a woman between 18 and 75 years old in good health.

The V and J genes are TRBV2 and TRBJ1-2. The germline V gene has CDR1 SNHLY and CDR2 FYNNEI. The CDR3 is made up of 14 amino acids. The CDR3 here is CASSTSGRLYGYTF.

J is TRBJ1-1 and V is TRBV11-2; the TCRdb call, TRBD1, lacks DNA for checking. The CDR3 covers 15 residues. Germline V gene lookup returns CDR1 SGHAT and CDR2 FQNNGV. The CDR3 loop is CASSWGFLKGTEAFF.